Below are 5 T cell receptor beta chains sequenced from a single sample in a study of early T cells in non-severe SARS-CoV-2 infection. TCRdb called the 5' RACE reads again in MiXCR, with one record for every CDR3 protein. Counted here are approximately 65,000 distinct CDR3 sequences, 10% to 15% occurring once; the ten biggest clones make up roughly 1.7%. Input material: whole blood. The origin of the receptors is an adult who was a healthcare worker with PCR-confirmed SARS-CoV-2 infection or an uninfected control (not recorded which).

In this sample, this clonotype turned up a few times. V and J are TRBV20-1 and TRBJ2-7, with TRBD1 as a possible D gene (5 bases). V gave up 2 bases and J gave up 0 bases, with 14 bases separating them. The CDR3 is made up of 15 amino acids. The germline gives CDR1 DFQATT, CDR2 SNEGSKA (reference sequence). The CDR3 region is CSARKQAISSYEQYF. For the CDR3, the DNA is TGCAGTGCTAGAAAACAGGCAATTAGCTCCTACGAGCAGTACTTC.

This clonotype has a handful of counts. V is TRBV4-3 and J is TRBJ1-1; D is unresolved. CDR1 LGHNA and CDR2 YSLEER come from the germline V gene. The CDR3 runs 12 residues. Deletions cut 8 bases from V and 4 bases from J, with 11 bases between. CDR3 DNA: TGCGCCAGCTCCCGAGGTGGCACTGAAGCTTTCTTT. Amino acids: CASSRGGTEAFF.

Ten or more counts support this clonotype. CDR3: CASVGRNTQYF. Here the CDR3 DNA reads TGTGCCAGCGTCGGGAGGAATACGCAGTATTTT. The gene calls are TRBV3-1 and TRBJ2-3, with 7 bases that match TRBD2. V lost 8 bases, J lost 7 bases, and 3 bases stayed unmatched. This CDR3 comprises 11 residues. Per the germline V gene, CDR1 is LGHDT and CDR2 is YNNKEL (reference sequence).

This clonotype was counted many times. V usage is TRBV6-2 or TRBV6-3 and J usage is TRBJ1-1; no reliable D call. Trimming pared 7 bases from V and 1 base from J, leaving 10 bases between. The CDR3 contains 13 residues. Germline CDR1 reads MNHEY; CDR2 reads SVGEGT. This CDR3 reads CASKHRGNTEAFF. For the CDR3, the DNA is TGTGCCAGCAAACACCGTGGGAACACTGAAGCTTTCTTT.

This clonotype was seen repeatedly, ten times or more. The J gene is TRBJ1-4, the V gene TRBV5-6; D call uncertain. V dropped 2 bases and J dropped 0 bases, with 5 bases sitting between them. The CDR3 has 14 amino acids. Germline CDR1 SGHDT, CDR2 YYEEEE. The CDR3 nucleotides are TGTGCCAGCAGCTTAGCTGCAACTAATGAAAAACTGTTTTTT. Translating it yields CASSLAATNEKLFF.